The rows below give T cell receptor beta chains drawn from one sample of a study of blood T cell repertoires in COVID-19. The data were produced by immunoSEQ multiplex PCR, yet TCRdb's version contains in-frame clones alone and is incomplete. The table has about 330,000 clones, 80% to 90% seen once; the top ten hold less than 5.5%. Sequenced: PBMCs or T cells enriched from blood (not recorded which). These receptors were taken from a man aged 25 to 45 who had recovered from COVID-19. Both conserved end residues are part of each CDR3. D genes are given only for firm matches. Some rows mark clone size as missing; the rest say once, few, many or name a class of expanded clone.

size	J	D	V	DNA	CDR3
-	TRBJ1-6	-	TRBV11-3	TGTGCCAGCAGCACAAAGCCCAGGGGCCCTAATTCACCCCTCCACTTT	CASSTKPRGPNSPLHF
-	TRBJ2-3	-	TRBV20-1	TGCAGTGCTAGTGACCGGGGGGCCCTCACAGATACGCAGTATTTT	CSASDRGALTDTQYF
-	TRBJ2-2	TRBD2	TRBV4-1	TGCGCCAGCAGCCAAACGGGACTAGCGGGAAACACCGGGGAGCTGTTTTTT	CASSQTGLAGNTGELFF
-	TRBJ1-5	-	TRBV15	TGTGCCACCAGCAGCGAGCAGGGTAGCAATCAGCCCCAGCATTTT	CATSSEQGSNQPQHF
-	TRBJ2-5	TRBD1	TRBV5-1	TGCGCCAGCAGGTTGGGACAGAAAGAGACCCAGTACTTC	CASRLGQKETQYF
-	TRBJ1-5	-	TRBV4-2	TGTGCCAGCAGCCAAGAGATCGTCGACTCGGGCAATCAGCCCCAGCATTTT	CASSQEIVDSGNQPQHF
-	TRBJ1-6	-	TRBV13	TGTGCCAGCAGATCCACAGGGCACGGTTCACCCCTCCACTTT	CASRSTGHGSPLHF
-	TRBJ2-2	TRBD2	TRBV6-4	TGTGCCAGCAGAAAGACTAGCGGGGCTTCCACCGGGGAGCTGTTTTTT	CASRKTSGASTGELFF
-	TRBJ2-3	TRBD1	TRBV18	TGTGCCAGCTCACCAGGGACAGGGGGCTCCTTCACAGATACGCAGTATTTT	CASSPGTGGSFTDTQYF
-	TRBJ2-1	-	TRBV9	TGTGCCAGCAGCGTCACTGGCGGCTCGGGTGAGCAGTTCTTC	CASSVTGGSGEQFF
-	TRBJ2-7	-	TRBV4-2	TGTGCCAGCAGCCAAGATCCAGGCTACAGCACCTACGAGCAGTACTTC	CASSQDPGYSTYEQYF
-	TRBJ2-1	TRBD1	TRBV18	TGTGCCAGCTCACCCGGGACAGGGAGCTACAATGAGCAGTTCTTC	CASSPGTGSYNEQFF
once	TRBJ2-7	-	TRBV12-3/TRBV12-4	TGTGCCAGCAGTCCGCAGGGCTACGAGCAGTACTTC	CASSPQGYEQYF
-	TRBJ2-7	-	TRBV28	TGTGCCAGCAGTGCCGGGACTCTCTACGAGCAGTACTTC	CASSAGTLYEQYF
-	TRBJ2-7	-	TRBV29-1	TGCAGCGTTGAAGATCTGAGTGATGCCGGGGGTTCCGCCTACGAGCAGTACTTC	CSVEDLSDAGGSAYEQYF
-	TRBJ2-2	TRBD1	TRBV19	TGTGCCAGTAGCGGGACAGGGGGTTTCAGAACCGGGGAGCTGTTTTTT	CASSGTGGFRTGELFF
-	TRBJ1-1	-	TRBV28	TGTGCCAGCAGTCTTTACAGGGATACTGAAGCTTTCTTT	CASSLYRDTEAFF
-	TRBJ2-2	-	TRBV21-1	TGTGCCAGCAGCACCACCCACAGGGGATGGACCGGGGAGCTGTTTTTT	CASSTTHRGWTGELFF
-	TRBJ2-7	-	TRBV19	TGTGCCAGTAGTTCGGGTCAGACCCTCTACGAGCAGTACTTC	CASSSGQTLYEQYF
-	TRBJ1-1	TRBD1	TRBV7-9	TGTGCCAGCAACCGACAGGGCGCTGAAGCTTTCTTT	CASNRQGAEAFF
-	TRBJ2-7	TRBD2	TRBV5-1	TGCGCCAGCAGCTTGGGAGGACTAGCGGGGGGGCTTTCCTACGAGCAGTACTTC	CASSLGGLAGGLSYEQYF
-	TRBJ1-2	-	TRBV27	TGTGCCAGCAGAGGGGGTAACTATGGCTACACCTTC	CASRGGNYGYTF
-	TRBJ2-6	-	TRBV9	TGTGCCAGCAGCGTACAGACGGGAGCCCTCTCTGGGGCCAACGTCCTGACTTTC	CASSVQTGALSGANVLTF
-	TRBJ1-3	-	TRBV6-5	TGTGCCAGCAGTTCCCGGGGAGGTAGAAACACCATATATTTT	CASSSRGGRNTIYF
-	TRBJ1-1	-	TRBV7-8	TGTGCCAGCAGCGTGGTCGGGTCCGGCACTGAAGCTTTCTTT	CASSVVGSGTEAFF
-	TRBJ1-2	-	TRBV28	TGTGCCAGCAGTTTATCGTCAGACTATGGCTACACCTTC	CASSLSSDYGYTF
-	TRBJ1-1	TRBD1	TRBV18	TGTGCCAGCTCACAAGTAGAACAGGGGGACACTGAAGCTTTCTTT	CASSQVEQGDTEAFF
-	TRBJ2-7	TRBD2	TRBV3-1/TRBV3-2	TGTGCCAGCAGCCTTGGACTAGCGGGGACCTACGAGCAGTACTTC	CASSLGLAGTYEQYF
-	TRBJ2-7	-	TRBV4-1	TGCGCCAGCAGCCAATCCACGAACAGGGCAGGCAAGTACTTC	CASSQSTNRAGKYF